This T cell receptor beta chain was obtained from a study of blood T cells in healthy people across ages. V was clipped by 0 bases and J by 4 bases, with 13 bases between them. The CDR3 spans 16 residues. Germline-derived CDR1 and CDR2 are SGDLS and YYNGEE. Each sample yielded at least 6 micrograms of PBMC total RNA. Through a sample-barcoded 5' primer and a J-beta primer mix, a second PCR was run for about 6 to 12 cycles. TCRdb re-called the 5' RACE reads with MiXCR, one entry per CDR3 protein. The sample records about 400,000 distinct CDR3 sequences, approximately 51% being singletons. Sequenced sample: blood. V is TRBV9 and J is TRBJ2-2, with D possibly matching TRBD2 (6 bases). The clonotype comes from a man aged 55 to 70 in good health. The chain's CDR3 is CASSVGAGLGTGELFF. The CDR3 DNA follows: TGTGCCAGCAGCGTAGGTGCGGGGCTCGGCACCGGGGAGCTGTTTTTT.